Listed below are T cell receptor beta chains from one sample, sequenced in a study of T cell responses to AZD1222 COVID-19 vaccine. TCRdb's copy holds only in-frame clones and misses some; the assay was immunoSEQ multiplex PCR. The data show approximately 100,000 clones, with about nine tenths seen just once and approximately 8% held by the top ten. This specimen consisted of peripheral blood, obtained 28 days after the second AZD1222 dose. These TCRs come from an adult who received the AZD1222 COVID-19 vaccine. Both conserved end residues are part of each CDR3. Fields, in order: J gene, D gene, V gene, clone size, CDR3 protein, CDR3 DNA. D genes are given only for firm matches. Clone size is shown for a subset of rows, as once, few, many or a class of expanded clone.

TRBJ1-5 | TRBD1 | TRBV10-1 | - | CASSDGQVHQPQHF | TGCGCCAGCAGTGACGGACAGGTACATCAGCCCCAGCATTTT
TRBJ1-5 | - | TRBV6-5 | - | CASRLSTHSNQPQHF | TGTGCCAGCAGACTATCGACACATAGCAATCAGCCCCAGCATTTT
TRBJ1-3 | TRBD1 | TRBV3-1/TRBV3-2 | - | CASSPHQGETGNTIYF | TGTGCCAGCAGCCCCCACCAGGGGGAAACTGGAAACACCATATATTTT
TRBJ2-7 | TRBD1 | TRBV7-2 | - | CASSYDRVYEQYF | TGTGCCAGCAGCTACGACAGGGTCTACGAGCAGTACTTC
TRBJ2-2 | TRBD2 | TRBV7-2 | - | CASSLNPSGNTGELFF | TGTGCCAGCAGCTTAAATCCTAGCGGGAACACCGGGGAGCTGTTTTTT
TRBJ2-7 | - | TRBV11-2 | - | CASSSSRNEQYF | TGTGCCAGCAGCTCGAGTCGGAACGAGCAGTACTTC
TRBJ1-1 | - | TRBV7-2 | - | CASSPRGGNTEAFF | TGTGCCAGCAGCCCCCGGGGGGGGAACACTGAAGCTTTCTTT
TRBJ2-6 | - | TRBV11-1 | once | CASSRVGQSGANVLTF | TGTGCCAGCAGCCGAGTAGGGCAGTCTGGGGCCAACGTCCTGACTTTC
TRBJ1-5 | - | TRBV2 | - | CASRGRLFQHF | TGTGCCAGCAGGGGGAGGCTTTTTCAGCATTTT
TRBJ2-5 | - | TRBV30 | - | CAWSKGPGETQYF | TGTGCCTGGAGTAAGGGGCCAGGAGAGACCCAGTACTTC
TRBJ1-6 | - | TRBV7-9 | - | CASSPSGTDSPLHF | TGTGCCAGCAGCCCATCCGGGACCGATTCACCCCTCCACTTT
TRBJ1-1 | - | TRBV7-8 | - | CASSLRGETEAFF | TGTGCCAGCAGCTTACGTGGTGAGACTGAAGCTTTCTTT
TRBJ1-2 | - | TRBV28 | - | CASGRQRRDYGYTF | TGTGCCAGCGGCCGTCAGCGGAGGGACTATGGCTACACCTTC
TRBJ2-3 | TRBD2 | TRBV11-3 | - | CARHPFPRGGIRLNTQYF | TGTGCCAGACATCCCTTTCCCCGGGGGGGGATTCGGTTAAATACGCAGTATTTT
TRBJ2-2 | - | TRBV6-4 | - | CASSDSPGVNTGELFF | TGTGCCAGCAGTGACTCCCCGGGGGTGAACACCGGGGAGCTGTTTTTT
TRBJ2-5 | TRBD1 | TRBV7-2 | - | CASSSDRGETQYF | TGTGCCAGCAGCTCGGACAGGGGAGAGACCCAGTACTTC
TRBJ2-7 | TRBD1 | TRBV7-8 | - | CASTHTGGPYEQYF | TGTGCCAGCACCCACACAGGGGGCCCCTACGAGCAGTACTTC
TRBJ1-4 | - | TRBV7-9 | - | CASSLQWVGAANEKLFF | TGTGCCAGCAGCCTCCAATGGGTGGGAGCGGCTAATGAAAAACTGTTTTTT
TRBJ2-7 | - | TRBV11-2 | - | CASSFRDGPYEQYF | TGTGCCAGCAGCTTTAGAGACGGACCTTACGAGCAGTACTTC
TRBJ1-5 | - | TRBV27 | - | CASSHQGFNQPQHF | TGTGCCAGCAGTCACCAGGGATTCAATCAGCCCCAGCATTTT
TRBJ1-1 | TRBD1 | TRBV7-2 | - | CASSLAGQGDTEAFF | TGTGCCAGCAGCTTAGCGGGGCAGGGGGACACTGAAGCTTTCTTT
TRBJ2-1 | TRBD2 | TRBV6-5 | - | CASSRLAASYNEQFF | TGTGCCAGCAGTCGCCTAGCGGCCTCCTACAATGAGCAGTTCTTC
TRBJ2-2 | - | TRBV21-1 | - | CASSSGWVKNTGELFF | TGTGCCAGCAGCAGCGGTTGGGTTAAGAACACCGGGGAGCTGTTTTTT
TRBJ1-1 | - | TRBV2 | - | CASKVLFGRTEAFF | TGTGCCAGCAAGGTCCTATTTGGGAGGACTGAAGCTTTCTTT
TRBJ1-6 | - | TRBV10-3 | - | CAISVGEYNSPLHF | TGTGCCATCAGTGTAGGGGAATATAATTCACCCCTCCACTTT
TRBJ2-7 | - | TRBV7-2 | - | CASSPRGYEQYF | TGTGCCAGCAGCCCACGAGGCTACGAGCAGTACTTC
TRBJ1-5 | - | TRBV6-5 | - | CASSLGQKQPQHF | TGTGCCAGCAGTCTCGGACAGAAACAGCCCCAGCATTTT
TRBJ1-2 | - | TRBV7-9 | - | CASVAVGREGYTF | TGTGCCAGCGTCGCCGTGGGGCGGGAAGGCTACACCTTC
TRBJ1-4 | - | TRBV6-5 | - | CASRREGLANEKLFF | TGTGCCAGCAGACGGGAGGGCTTGGCTAATGAAAAACTGTTTTTT
TRBJ1-5 | - | TRBV6-5 | - | CASRTSSSNQPQHF | TGTGCCAGCAGAACGTCAAGTAGCAATCAGCCCCAGCATTTT
TRBJ1-5 | - | TRBV19 | - | CASSPRTGANIQPQHF | TGTGCCAGTAGTCCACGGACCGGGGCAAACATTCAGCCCCAGCATTTT
TRBJ2-7 | - | TRBV24-1 | - | CATSDPGQTPYEQYF | TGTGCCACCAGTGACCCAGGACAGACTCCCTACGAGCAGTACTTC
TRBJ2-5 | - | TRBV3-1/TRBV3-2 | - | CASSQEETQYF | TGTGCCAGCAGCCAGGAAGAGACCCAGTACTTC
TRBJ2-7 | - | TRBV5-1 | - | CASSIPTGSEQYF | TGCGCCAGCAGCATCCCGACAGGTTCCGAGCAGTACTTC
TRBJ2-2 | TRBD2 | TRBV4-3 | - | CASSQRSGGFGELFF | TGCGCCAGCAGCCAAAGGAGCGGGGGATTCGGGGAGCTGTTTTTT
TRBJ1-6 | - | TRBV6-2/TRBV6-3 | - | CASSYQGLGNSPLHF | TGTGCCAGCAGTTACCAGGGTCTTGGTAATTCACCCCTCCACTTT